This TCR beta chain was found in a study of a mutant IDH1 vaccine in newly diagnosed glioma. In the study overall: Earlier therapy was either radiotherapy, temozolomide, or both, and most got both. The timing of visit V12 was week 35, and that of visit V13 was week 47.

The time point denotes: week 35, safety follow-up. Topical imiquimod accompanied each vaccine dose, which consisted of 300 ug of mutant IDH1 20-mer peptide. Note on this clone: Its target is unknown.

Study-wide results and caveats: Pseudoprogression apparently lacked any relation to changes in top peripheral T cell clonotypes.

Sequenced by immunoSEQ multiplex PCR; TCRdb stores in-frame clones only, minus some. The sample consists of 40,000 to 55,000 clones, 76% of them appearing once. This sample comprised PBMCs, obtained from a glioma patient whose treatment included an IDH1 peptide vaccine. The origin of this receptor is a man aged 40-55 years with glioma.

The CDR3 here is CAISFLAEYNEQFF. For the CDR3, the DNA is TGTGCCATCAGTTTTTTAGCGGAATACAATGAGCAGTTCTTC. J is TRBJ2-1 and V is TRBV10-3, with D perhaps TRBD2 (6 bases). The CDR3 is 14 residues long. Germline assignment: CDR1 ENHRY and CDR2 SYGVKD. Trimming took 5 bases from V and 4 from J, leaving 12 bases between them.